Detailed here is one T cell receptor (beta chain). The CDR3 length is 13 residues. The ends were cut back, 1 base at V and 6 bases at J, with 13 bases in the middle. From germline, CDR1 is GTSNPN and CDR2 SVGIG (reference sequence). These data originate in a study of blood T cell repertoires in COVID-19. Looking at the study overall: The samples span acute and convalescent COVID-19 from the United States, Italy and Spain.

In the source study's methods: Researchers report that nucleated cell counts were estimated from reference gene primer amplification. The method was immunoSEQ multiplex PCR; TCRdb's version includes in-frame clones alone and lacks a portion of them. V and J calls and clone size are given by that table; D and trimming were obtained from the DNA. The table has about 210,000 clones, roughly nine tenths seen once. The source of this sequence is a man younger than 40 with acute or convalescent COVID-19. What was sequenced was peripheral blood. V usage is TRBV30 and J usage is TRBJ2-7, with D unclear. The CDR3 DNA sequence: TGTGCCTGGAGTGGACAAGGTCGAACCGAGCAGTACTTC. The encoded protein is CAWSGQGRTEQYF.